This T cell receptor (beta chain) was captured by sequencing in a study of blood T cell repertoires in COVID-19. Study-level information: Sites across the United States, Italy and Spain contributed samples from acute and convalescent COVID-19. T cells, B-cell-depleted T cells, or PBMCs supplied cDNA or gDNA.

The Seattle site enrolled patients during active infection and followed them longitudinally. In the authors' workflow: Quantification of nucleated cells was approximated via reference gene primer amplification. The method was immunoSEQ multiplex PCR; TCRdb's version includes in-frame clones alone and lacks a portion of them. That table furnishes V, J and clone size, whereas the DNA furnished D and trimming. This table holds more than 300,000 clones, over 80% found once. V shed 1 base and J shed 2 bases, with 13 bases lying between them. The CDR3 loop spans 15 amino acids. Per germline, CDR1 SGDLS and CDR2 YYNGEE.

The chain couples TRBV9 to TRBJ2-7; D remains ambiguous. The TCR comes from a woman between 45 and 60 years old with COVID-19, enrolled during active disease. The specimen sequenced was peripheral blood. The CDR3 sequence: CASSVLPGLTYEQYF. For the CDR3, the DNA is TGTGCCAGCAGCGTATTGCCAGGCCTTACCTACGAGCAGTACTTC. Filled out from reference TRBV9 and TRBJ2-7, the complete variable domain reads DSGVTQTPKHLITATGQRVTLRCSPRSGDLSVYWYQQSLDQGLQFLIQYYNGEERAKGNILERFSAQQFPDLHSELNLSSLELGDSALYFCASSVLPGLTYEQYFGPGTRLTVT.